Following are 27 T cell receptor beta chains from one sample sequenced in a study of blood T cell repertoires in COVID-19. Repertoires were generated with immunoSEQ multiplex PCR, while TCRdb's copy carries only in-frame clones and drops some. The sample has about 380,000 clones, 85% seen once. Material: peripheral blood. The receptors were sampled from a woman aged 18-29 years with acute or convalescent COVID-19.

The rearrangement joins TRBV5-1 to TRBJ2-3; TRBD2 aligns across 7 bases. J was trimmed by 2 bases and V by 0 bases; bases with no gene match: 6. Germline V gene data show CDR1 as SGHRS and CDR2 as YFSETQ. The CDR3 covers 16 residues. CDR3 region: CASSLVPGGLTDTQYF. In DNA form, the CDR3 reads TGCGCCAGCAGCTTGGTCCCGGGAGGTCTCACAGATACGCAGTATTTT.

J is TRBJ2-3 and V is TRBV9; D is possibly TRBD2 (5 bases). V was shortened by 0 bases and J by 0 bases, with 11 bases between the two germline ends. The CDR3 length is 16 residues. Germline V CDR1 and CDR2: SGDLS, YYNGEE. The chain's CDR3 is CASSVAGNPSTDTQYF. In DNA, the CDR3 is TGTGCCAGCAGCGTAGCGGGGAATCCTAGCACAGATACGCAGTATTTT.

The CDR3 sequence is CASSSTGIDTGELFF. Here the CDR3 DNA reads TGTGCCAGCAGCTCGACAGGGATCGACACCGGGGAGCTGTTTTTT. The chain links TRBV6-2 or TRBV6-3 to TRBJ2-2; 7 nucleotides line up with TRBD1. CDR1 and CDR2 from the germline V gene are MNHEY and SVGEGT. V lost 6 bases and J lost 3; bases outside the gene matches: 7. The CDR3 length is 15 residues.

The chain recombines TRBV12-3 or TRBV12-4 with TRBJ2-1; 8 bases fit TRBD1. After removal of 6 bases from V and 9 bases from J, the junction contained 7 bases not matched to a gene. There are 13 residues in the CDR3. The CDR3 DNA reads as TGTGCCAGCAGCCAAAAGACAGGGGTTGAGCAGTTCTTC. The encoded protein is CASSQKTGVEQFF.

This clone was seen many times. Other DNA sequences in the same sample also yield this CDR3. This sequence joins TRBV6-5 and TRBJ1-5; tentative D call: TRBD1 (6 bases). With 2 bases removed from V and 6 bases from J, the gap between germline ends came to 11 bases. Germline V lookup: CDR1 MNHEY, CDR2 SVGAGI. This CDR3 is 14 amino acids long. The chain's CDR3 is CASSYRDTVQPQHF. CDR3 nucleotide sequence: TGTGCCAGCAGTTACCGGGACACTGTTCAGCCCCAGCATTTT.

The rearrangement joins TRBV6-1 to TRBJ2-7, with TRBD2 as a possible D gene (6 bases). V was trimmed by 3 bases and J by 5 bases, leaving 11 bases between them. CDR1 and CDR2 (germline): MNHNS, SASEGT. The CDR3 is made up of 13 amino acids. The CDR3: CASSDGRGDEQYF. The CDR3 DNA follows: TGTGCCAGCAGTGACGGGAGAGGGGACGAGCAGTACTTC.

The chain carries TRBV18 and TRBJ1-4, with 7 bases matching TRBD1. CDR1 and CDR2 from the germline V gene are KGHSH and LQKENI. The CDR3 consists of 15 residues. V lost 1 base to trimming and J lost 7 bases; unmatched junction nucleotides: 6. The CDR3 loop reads CASSPLTGLTEKLFF. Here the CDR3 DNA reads TGTGCCAGCTCACCACTGACAGGGCTGACTGAAAAACTGTTTTTT.

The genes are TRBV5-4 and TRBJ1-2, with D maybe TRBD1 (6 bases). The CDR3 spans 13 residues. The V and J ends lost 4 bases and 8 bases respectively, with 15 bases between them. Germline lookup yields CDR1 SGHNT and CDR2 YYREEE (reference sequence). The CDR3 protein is CASSTQGRWGYTF. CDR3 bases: TGTGCCAGCAGCACACAGGGAAGGTGGGGCTACACCTTC.

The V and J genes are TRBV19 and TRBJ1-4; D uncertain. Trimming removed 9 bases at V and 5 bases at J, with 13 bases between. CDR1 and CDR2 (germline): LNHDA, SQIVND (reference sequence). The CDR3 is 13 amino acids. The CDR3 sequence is CASYSPENEKLFF. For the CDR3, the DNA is TGTGCCAGCTACAGCCCTGAAAATGAAAAACTGTTTTTT. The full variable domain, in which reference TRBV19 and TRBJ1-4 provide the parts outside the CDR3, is DGGITQSPKYLFRKEGQNVTLSCEQNLNHDAMYWYRQDPGQGLRLIYYSQIVNDFQKGDIAEGYSVSREKKESFPLTVTSAQKNPTAFYLCASYSPENEKLFFGSGTQLSVL.

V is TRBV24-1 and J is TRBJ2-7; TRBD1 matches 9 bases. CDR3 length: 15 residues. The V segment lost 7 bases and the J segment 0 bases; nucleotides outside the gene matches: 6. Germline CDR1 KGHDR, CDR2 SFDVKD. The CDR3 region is CATSPGQGHSYEQYF. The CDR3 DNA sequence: TGTGCCACCAGCCCTGGACAGGGGCACTCCTACGAGCAGTACTTC.

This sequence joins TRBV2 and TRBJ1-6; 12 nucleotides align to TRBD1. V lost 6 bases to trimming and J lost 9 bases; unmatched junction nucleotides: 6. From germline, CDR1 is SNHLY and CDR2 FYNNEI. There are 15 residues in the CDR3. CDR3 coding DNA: TGTGCCAGCAGCGGGGACAGGGGGCCGGCTTCACCCCTCCACTTT. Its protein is CASSGDRGPASPLHF.

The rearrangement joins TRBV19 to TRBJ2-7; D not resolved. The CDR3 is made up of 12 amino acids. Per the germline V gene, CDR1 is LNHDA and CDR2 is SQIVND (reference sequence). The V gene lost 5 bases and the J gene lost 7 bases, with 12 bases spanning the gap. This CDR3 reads CASSVPSGEQYF. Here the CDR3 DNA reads TGTGCCAGTAGTGTGCCCTCCGGGGAGCAGTACTTC.

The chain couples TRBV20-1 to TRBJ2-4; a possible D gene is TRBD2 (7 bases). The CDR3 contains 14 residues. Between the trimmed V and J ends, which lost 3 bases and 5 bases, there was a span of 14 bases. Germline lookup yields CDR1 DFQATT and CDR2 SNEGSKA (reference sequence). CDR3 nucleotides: TGCAGTGCTAGTTCTGCGGGGGCCCAAAACATTCAGTACTTC. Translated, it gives CSASSAGAQNIQYF.

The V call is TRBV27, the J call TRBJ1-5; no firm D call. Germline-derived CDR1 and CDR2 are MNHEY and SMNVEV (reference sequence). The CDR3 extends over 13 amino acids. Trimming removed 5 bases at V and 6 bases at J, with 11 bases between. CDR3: CASSINRGQPQHF. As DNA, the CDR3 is TGTGCCAGCAGTATCAACCGAGGTCAGCCCCAGCATTTT.

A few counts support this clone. DNA for the CDR3: TGTGCCAGCACCCCCGGGACACTCCAAGAGACCCAGTACTTC. As protein: CASTPGTLQETQYF. The chain carries TRBV2 and TRBJ2-5, with D perhaps matching TRBD1 (6 bases). CDR1 SNHLY and CDR2 FYNNEI come from the germline V gene. This CDR3 has 14 residues. V was shortened by 7 bases and J by 1 base, with 13 bases between the two germline ends.

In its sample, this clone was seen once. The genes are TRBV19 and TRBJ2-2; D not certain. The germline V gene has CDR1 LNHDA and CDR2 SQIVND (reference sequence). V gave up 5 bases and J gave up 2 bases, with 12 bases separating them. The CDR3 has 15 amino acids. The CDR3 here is CASSPQVANTGELFF. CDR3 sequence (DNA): TGTGCCAGTAGTCCGCAGGTGGCTAACACCGGGGAGCTGTTTTTT.

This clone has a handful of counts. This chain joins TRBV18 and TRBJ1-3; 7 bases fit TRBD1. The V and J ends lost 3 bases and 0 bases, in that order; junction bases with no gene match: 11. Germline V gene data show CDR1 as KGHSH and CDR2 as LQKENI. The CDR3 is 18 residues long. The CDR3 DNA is TGTGCCAGCTCACCTAGCCGGGACAGTTCGTCCTCTGGAAACACCATATATTTT. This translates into CASSPSRDSSSSGNTIYF.

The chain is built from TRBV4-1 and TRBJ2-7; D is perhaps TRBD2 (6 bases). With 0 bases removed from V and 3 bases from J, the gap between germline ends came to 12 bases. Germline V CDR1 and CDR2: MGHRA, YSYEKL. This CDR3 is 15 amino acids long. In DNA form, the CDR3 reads TGCGCCAGCAGCCAAGATCCGGGGGTCGACTACGAGCAGTACTTC. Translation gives CASSQDPGVDYEQYF.

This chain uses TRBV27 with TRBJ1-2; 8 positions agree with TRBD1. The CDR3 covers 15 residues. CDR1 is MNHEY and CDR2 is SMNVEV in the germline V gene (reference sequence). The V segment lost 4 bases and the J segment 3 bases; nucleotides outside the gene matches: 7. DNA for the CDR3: TGTGCCAGCAGTTCCCGGACAGGGCTCCACTATGGCTACACCTTC. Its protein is CASSSRTGLHYGYTF.

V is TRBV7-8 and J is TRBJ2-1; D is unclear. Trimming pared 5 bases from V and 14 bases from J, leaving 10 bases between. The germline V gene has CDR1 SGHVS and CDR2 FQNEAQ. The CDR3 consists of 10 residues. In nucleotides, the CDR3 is TGTGCCAGCAGCCCAAGTAGTGAGTTCTTC. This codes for CASSPSSEFF.

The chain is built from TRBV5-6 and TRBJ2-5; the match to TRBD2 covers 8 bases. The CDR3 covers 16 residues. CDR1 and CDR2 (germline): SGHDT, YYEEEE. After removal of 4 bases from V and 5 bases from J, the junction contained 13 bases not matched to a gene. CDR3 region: CASSLPGGAARETQYF. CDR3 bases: TGTGCCAGCAGCCTCCCGGGAGGGGCGGCGCGGGAGACCCAGTACTTC.

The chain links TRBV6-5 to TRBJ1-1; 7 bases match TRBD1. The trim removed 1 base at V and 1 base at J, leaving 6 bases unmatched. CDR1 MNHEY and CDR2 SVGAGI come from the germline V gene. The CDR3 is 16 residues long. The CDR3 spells CASSYYKQGRNTEAFF. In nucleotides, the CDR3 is TGTGCCAGCAGTTACTATAAACAGGGGAGGAACACTGAAGCTTTCTTT.

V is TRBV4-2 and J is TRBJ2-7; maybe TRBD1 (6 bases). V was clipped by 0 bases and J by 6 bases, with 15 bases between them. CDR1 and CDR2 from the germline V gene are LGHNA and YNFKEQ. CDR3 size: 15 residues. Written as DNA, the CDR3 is TGTGCCAGCAGCCAAGACGGGACACCCACTCTCGAGCAGTACTTC. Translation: CASSQDGTPTLEQYF.

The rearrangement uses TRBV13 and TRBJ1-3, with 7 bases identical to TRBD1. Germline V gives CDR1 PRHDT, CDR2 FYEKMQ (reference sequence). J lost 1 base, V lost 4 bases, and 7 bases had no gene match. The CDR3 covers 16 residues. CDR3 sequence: CASSSVDRVSGNTIYF. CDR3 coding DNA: TGTGCCAGCAGCTCCGTCGACAGGGTGTCTGGAAACACCATATATTTT.

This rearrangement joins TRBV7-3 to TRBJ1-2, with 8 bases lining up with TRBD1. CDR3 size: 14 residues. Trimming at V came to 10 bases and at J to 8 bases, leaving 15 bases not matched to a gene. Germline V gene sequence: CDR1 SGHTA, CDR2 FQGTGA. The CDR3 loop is CAIQAMGGQAGYTF. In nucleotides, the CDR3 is TGTGCCATTCAGGCGATGGGGGGACAGGCAGGCTACACCTTC.

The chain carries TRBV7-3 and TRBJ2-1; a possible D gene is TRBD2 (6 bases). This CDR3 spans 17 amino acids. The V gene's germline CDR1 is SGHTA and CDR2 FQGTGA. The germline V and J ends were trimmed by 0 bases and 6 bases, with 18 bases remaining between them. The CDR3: CASSLTFARELGNEQFF. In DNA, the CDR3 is TGTGCCAGCAGCTTAACGTTCGCTCGGGAGCTGGGCAATGAGCAGTTCTTC.

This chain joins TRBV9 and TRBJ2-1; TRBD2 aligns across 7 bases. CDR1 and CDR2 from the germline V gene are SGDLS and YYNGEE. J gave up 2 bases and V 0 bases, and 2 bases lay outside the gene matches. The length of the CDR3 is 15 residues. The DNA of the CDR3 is TGTGCCAGCAGCGTAGGGCGGGGGACCTACAATGAGCAGTTCTTC. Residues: CASSVGRGTYNEQFF.